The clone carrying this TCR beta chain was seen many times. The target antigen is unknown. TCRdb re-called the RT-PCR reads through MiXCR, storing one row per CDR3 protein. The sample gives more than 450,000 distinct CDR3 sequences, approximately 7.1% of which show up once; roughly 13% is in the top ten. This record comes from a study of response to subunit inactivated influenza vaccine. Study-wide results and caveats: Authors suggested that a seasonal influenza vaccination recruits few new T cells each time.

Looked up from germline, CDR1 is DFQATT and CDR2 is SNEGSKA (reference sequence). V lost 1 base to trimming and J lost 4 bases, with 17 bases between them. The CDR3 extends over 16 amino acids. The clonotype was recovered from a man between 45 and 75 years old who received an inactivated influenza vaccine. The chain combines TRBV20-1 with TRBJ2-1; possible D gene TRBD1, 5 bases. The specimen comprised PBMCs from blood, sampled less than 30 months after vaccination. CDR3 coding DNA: TGCAGTGCTAGAGGACCCCCAGGGCAGGTTTACAATGAGCAGTTCTTC. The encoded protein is CSARGPPGQVYNEQFF.